This is a list of T cell receptor beta chains from one sample in a study of tumor-infiltrating lymphocytes in oesophageal squamous cell carcinoma. TCRdb itself ran the PCR reads through MiXCR, one entry per CDR3 protein. The table shows more than 15,000 distinct CDR3 sequences, with around 50% occurring only once. The sample comprised normal esophageal tissue next to the tumor. Receptors originate from a female donor with esophageal squamous cell carcinoma. Both conserved end residues are part of each CDR3. Each record gives: V gene, J gene, D gene, clone size, CDR3 DNA, CDR3 protein. D genes are given only for firm matches. Clone size is stated in some rows and not others, as once, few, many or a class when expanded.

TRBV7-2	TRBJ2-7	-	-	TGTGCCAGCAGCTTAGTATGGGTCTACGAGCAGTACTTC	CASSLVWVYEQYF
TRBV5-1	TRBJ2-3	TRBD1	-	TGCGCCAGCAGCCTGCCGGGACAGACCACAGATACGCAGTATTTT	CASSLPGQTTDTQYF
TRBV10-2	TRBJ2-1	TRBD1	-	TGCGCCAGCAGTTCGCCCCGGGACAGGTCGTACAATGAGCAGTTCTTC	CASSSPRDRSYNEQFF
TRBV6-6	TRBJ2-3	TRBD2	medium-sized	TGTGCCAGCAGTTACTCGAGGACTAGCGGGAGAGTTTCAGATACGCAGTATTTT	CASSYSRTSGRVSDTQYF
TRBV12-3/TRBV12-4	TRBJ2-5	-	-	TGTGCCAGCAGTTTGGACGGGGCCTTAGCTGAGCAGTACTTC	CASSLDGALAEQYF
TRBV6-1	TRBJ1-5	TRBD1	once	TGTGCCAGCAGGCAGGGGGCGAGAGGGCCCCAGCATTTT	CASRQGARGPQHF
TRBV6-1	TRBJ2-7	-	-	TGTGCCAGCAGCTTCTCGGATCATAGCTCCTACGAGCAGTACTTC	CASSFSDHSSYEQYF
TRBV12-5	TRBJ2-3	TRBD2	few	TGTGCTAGTGGTTTGTCGCGGGAGGGTTTAGATACGCAGTATTTT	CASGLSREGLDTQYF
TRBV18	TRBJ1-1	-	many	TGTGCCAGCTCACCACCGGCGAGAGGGAACACTGAAGCTTTCTTT	CASSPPARGNTEAFF
TRBV12-3/TRBV12-4	TRBJ1-3	-	medium-sized	TGTGCCAGCAGATACACAGGGACTGGAAACACCATATATTTT	CASRYTGTGNTIYF
TRBV25-1	TRBJ2-1	TRBD1	-	TGTGCCAGCAGTGACTATGGGACAGGGGATGAGCAGTTCTTC	CASSDYGTGDEQFF
TRBV5-1	TRBJ2-5	-	many	TGCGCCAGCAGCTTGGACTCTCCAGGGGCGTCAGAGACCCAGTACTTC	CASSLDSPGASETQYF
TRBV27	TRBJ1-1	-	many	TGTGCCACCCTAAAGGGGCCCAACACTGAAGCTTTCTTT	CATLKGPNTEAFF
TRBV11-2	TRBJ2-1	TRBD2	-	TGTGCCAGCAGCTTTCAGCTAGCGGGGGGAAACAATGAGCAGTTCTTC	CASSFQLAGGNNEQFF
TRBV5-1	TRBJ2-1	TRBD2	-	TGCGCCAGCAGCTTACGGTGGGGAGGGAACAATGAGCAGTTCTTC	CASSLRWGGNNEQFF
TRBV5-3	TRBJ1-2	-	-	TGTGCCAGCAAGTTTGGGACGTCTTATGGCTACACCTTC	CASKFGTSYGYTF
TRBV12-3/TRBV12-4	TRBJ2-5	TRBD1	-	TGTGCCAGCAGCCTAGGGACAGTGGAGACCCAGTACTTC	CASSLGTVETQYF
TRBV6-6	TRBJ2-5	-	many	TGTGCCAGCAGTTACTCCACCACGCAGTTGGGTACCCAAGAGACCCAGTACTTC	CASSYSTTQLGTQETQYF
TRBV7-6	TRBJ2-5	-	few	TGTGCCAGCACCCTGGGGGCCCAAGAGACCCAGTACTTC	CASTLGAQETQYF
TRBV7-6	TRBJ2-1	-	-	TGTGCCAGCAGCTTTGGGGGGAGACGGGAGAATGAGCAGTTCTTC	CASSFGGRRENEQFF
TRBV10-3	TRBJ2-1	-	-	TGTGCCATCAGTGACCTAACGGAAGAGCAGTTCTTC	CAISDLTEEQFF
TRBV4-2	TRBJ2-5	TRBD2	many	TGTGCCAGCAGCCAAGGAGTATCTAGCGGGGGGGCGGCGGAGACCCAGTACTTC	CASSQGVSSGGAAETQYF
TRBV7-8	TRBJ1-1	-	-	TGTGCCAGCAGCTTAGTAGTACCCCGTCCCGGGCACACGAACACTGAAGCTTTCTTT	CASSLVVPRPGHTNTEAFF
TRBV4-3	TRBJ2-7	-	-	TGCGCCAGCAGCCAAGCTGGGGGCGGCTACAATGAGCAGTACTTC	CASSQAGGGYNEQYF
TRBV4-1	TRBJ2-5	TRBD2	-	TGCGCCAGCAGCCAAGACTCGTGGGGGACTAGCGGGGGGGCCGTCAAGACCCAGTACTTC	CASSQDSWGTSGGAVKTQYF
TRBV5-4	TRBJ2-3	TRBD2	many	TGTGCCAGCAGCTTGAGGCTGAGCGGGGAGGATACGCAGTATTTT	CASSLRLSGEDTQYF
TRBV7-2	TRBJ2-1	-	-	TGTGCCAGCAGCTCGGGGGTTTCCCATGAGCAGTTCTTC	CASSSGVSHEQFF
TRBV24-1	TRBJ2-1	-	once	TGTGCCACCAGTGGGGAGTCTCGAGGGAAGGGGATTAGATACAATGAGCAGTTCTTC	CATSGESRGKGIRYNEQFF
TRBV7-4	TRBJ2-5	TRBD1	-	TGTGCCAGCAGCTCGGGACAGGGGCAAGAGACCCAGTACTTC	CASSSGQGQETQYF
TRBV7-2	TRBJ2-5	-	medium-sized	TGTGCCAGCAGCTCGGCCCTAGAGACCCAGTACTTC	CASSSALETQYF
TRBV6-5	TRBJ2-3	-	-	TGTGCCACCCAAAAGGGGCAGATCACAGATACGCAGTATTTT	CATQKGQITDTQYF
TRBV7-9	TRBJ2-3	-	many	TGTGCCAGCAGCCCAGGGGTTGGCACAGATACGCAGTATTTT	CASSPGVGTDTQYF
TRBV28	TRBJ2-4	-	-	TGTGCCAGCAGTACAGGGAGTGCGGCCAAAAACATTCAGTACTTC	CASSTGSAAKNIQYF
TRBV6-8	TRBJ1-1	-	-	TGTGCCGCCAGGCTCACCGAGGGCACTGAAGCTTTCTTT	CAARLTEGTEAFF
TRBV5-4	TRBJ2-3	-	many	TGTGCCAGCAGCCTACCAGGTCAGGGTCCAGATACGCAGTATTTT	CASSLPGQGPDTQYF
TRBV11-3	TRBJ2-3	TRBD2	many	TGTGCCAGCAGCTTAGCAGGGACTAGCGGGGGGCCAGATACGCAGTATTTT	CASSLAGTSGGPDTQYF
TRBV7-2	TRBJ2-7	TRBD2	-	TGTGCCAGCAGCCCCGGAGCGGGAGGGCAGCTCGAGCAGTACTTC	CASSPGAGGQLEQYF
TRBV13	TRBJ2-1	-	-	TGTGCCAGCAGCTTGGTTACGCCCTATCATGAGCAGTTCTTC	CASSLVTPYHEQFF
TRBV7-6	TRBJ2-7	-	-	TGTGCCAGCAGCTTAGTAGCAGGACACTCCTACGAGCAGTACTTC	CASSLVAGHSYEQYF
TRBV7-3	TRBJ2-5	TRBD2	few	TGTGCCAGCAGCTTAGCGGGGGGAGAGACCCAGTACTTC	CASSLAGGETQYF
TRBV19	TRBJ2-1	TRBD1	once	TGTGCCAGTAGTTTAAGGGACAGGGTATACAATGAGCAGTTCTTC	CASSLRDRVYNEQFF
TRBV7-2	TRBJ1-6	TRBD1	few	TGTGCCAGCAGCTCTCGACAGGGGTCACTCACACCCCTCCACTTT	CASSSRQGSLTPLHF
TRBV27	TRBJ2-7	TRBD2	many	TGTGCCAGCAGTCCCAGACTAGCGGCAGGTGAGCAGTACTTC	CASSPRLAAGEQYF
TRBV11-2	TRBJ2-1	-	-	TGTGCCAGCAGCCCGGGCGGGGCGGGGTCCTCCTACAATGAGCAGTTCTTC	CASSPGGAGSSYNEQFF
TRBV6-1	TRBJ2-3	TRBD2	medium-sized	TGTGCCAGCAGTGAAAGGCTAGCGGGAGGGCTCACAGATACGCAGTATTTT	CASSERLAGGLTDTQYF
TRBV25-1	TRBJ2-7	-	-	TGTGCCAGCAGTGAAGGGGTCGGGAACTACGAGCAGTACTTC	CASSEGVGNYEQYF